One and the same sample provided the 21 T cell receptor beta chains below, sequenced in a study of blood T cell repertoires in COVID-19. Using immunoSEQ multiplex PCR, the repertoire was profiled, and TCRdb retains in-frame clones only, with some absent. This sample has around 100,000 clones, with approximately 83% found just once. Specimen: peripheral blood. Receptor source: a woman of 80 years or more with active or convalescent COVID-19.

The V and J genes are TRBV5-4 and TRBJ2-2, with TRBD1 matching over 9 bases. There are 15 residues in the CDR3. Germline-derived CDR1 and CDR2 are SGHNT and YYREEE (reference sequence). Trimming cost V 4 bases and J 5 bases; bases outside gene matches: 6. This CDR3 reads CASSKGQGGTGELFF. CDR3 bases: TGTGCCAGCAGCAAGGGACAGGGTGGAACCGGGGAGCTGTTTTTT.

V and J are TRBV4-1 and TRBJ2-7; D call uncertain. V was trimmed by 2 bases and J by 2 bases, leaving 10 bases between them. The CDR3 totals 14 residues. From germline, CDR1 is MGHRA and CDR2 YSYEKL. The CDR3 DNA is TGCGCCAGCAGCCAAATAACTAACACCTACGAGCAGTACTTC. It codes for CASSQITNTYEQYF.

The chain joins TRBV7-3 to TRBJ2-3, with TRBD2 identical over 8 bases. Germline CDR1 reads SGHTA; CDR2 reads FQGTGA. The CDR3 consists of 15 residues. J was trimmed by 3 bases and V by 5 bases; bases with no gene match: 7. CDR3 region: CASSIRGGQTDTQYF. For the CDR3, the DNA is TGTGCCAGCAGCATACGGGGGGGCCAGACAGATACGCAGTATTTT.

This chain joins TRBV5-4 and TRBJ2-1, with 13 positions matching TRBD2. From germline, CDR1 is SGHNT and CDR2 YYREEE (reference sequence). There are 14 residues in the CDR3. V lost 3 bases and J lost 10; bases outside the gene matches: 4. CDR3: CASSSGTSGVEQFF. In DNA form, the CDR3 reads TGTGCCAGCAGCTCCGGGACTAGCGGGGTGGAGCAGTTCTTC.

This clone was detected once. This rearrangement joins TRBV27 to TRBJ2-5; D might be TRBD2 (5 bases). Deletions cut 2 bases from V and 2 bases from J, with 6 bases between. CDR3 length: 13 residues. CDR1 is MNHEY and CDR2 is SMNVEV in the germline V gene (reference sequence). The CDR3 reads CASSLREQETQYF. Written as DNA, the CDR3 is TGTGCCAGCAGTTTACGGGAACAAGAGACCCAGTACTTC.

The chain has TRBV7-9 and TRBJ2-5; D call uncertain. The CDR3 spans 11 residues. Germline CDR1 and CDR2: SEHNR and FQNEAQ (reference sequence). V dropped 5 bases and J dropped 3 bases, with 4 bases sitting between them. The CDR3 bases are TGTGCCAGCAGCGTTAAAGAGACCCAGTACTTC. It encodes CASSVKETQYF.

This clone was counted a single time. V and J are TRBV11-2 and TRBJ1-4; D possibly corresponds to TRBD1 (6 bases). Germline assignment: CDR1 SGHAT and CDR2 FQNNGV. The CDR3 consists of 17 residues. The V gene lost 5 bases and the J gene lost 7 bases, with 23 bases spanning the gap. The CDR3 sequence is CASSHINQQGSREKLFF. In DNA, the CDR3 is TGTGCCAGCAGCCACATTAACCAACAGGGATCGCGTGAAAAACTGTTTTTT.

The rearrangement links TRBV28 to TRBJ1-1; the D gene is possibly TRBD1 (6 bases). CDR1 is MDHEN, CDR2 SYDVKM, per germline. CDR3 length: 15 residues. V dropped 4 bases and J dropped 4 bases, with 16 bases sitting between them. CDR3 residues: CASSSANRVATEAFF. CDR3 bases: TGTGCCAGCAGTTCCGCCAACAGGGTGGCCACTGAAGCTTTCTTT.

The chain combines TRBV3-1 (or the pseudogene TRBV3-2) with TRBJ1-4; perhaps TRBD1 as D (5 bases). CDR1 is LGHDT and CDR2 is YNNKEL in the germline V gene (reference sequence). CDR3 size: 19 residues. The V end lost 4 bases, the J end lost 0 bases, and 21 bases lay between the germline ends. CDR3 in amino acids: CASSPSGWQGEPTNEKLFF. The DNA of the CDR3 is TGTGCCAGCAGCCCAAGCGGGTGGCAGGGTGAGCCAACTAATGAAAAACTGTTTTTT.

This clone has a single count. The chain carries TRBV29-1 and TRBJ1-1; 7 bases line up with TRBD1. Germline CDR1 is SQVTM and CDR2 is ANQGSEA. CDR3 length: 13 amino acids. The junction had 7 bases not matched to a gene; V was cut back by 6 bases and J by 3 bases. CDR3 sequence reads: CSVSQGSHTEAFF. The CDR3 region has the DNA TGCAGCGTCTCACAGGGGTCACACACTGAAGCTTTCTTT. Looking up the rest from reference TRBV29-1 and TRBJ1-1 gives the full variable domain: SAVISQKPSRDICQRGTSLTIQCQVDSQVTMMFWYRQQPGQSLTLIATANQGSEATYESGFVIDKFPISRPNLTFSTLTVSNMSPEDSSIYLCSVSQGSHTEAFFGQGTRLTVV.

This sequence joins TRBV5-6 and TRBJ1-6, with D unclear. The ends were cut back, 5 bases at V and 2 bases at J, with 8 bases in the middle. The CDR3 is 14 residues long. Germline CDR1 SGHDT, CDR2 YYEEEE. The CDR3 is CASSSGAYNSPLHF. In nucleotides, the CDR3 is TGTGCCAGCAGTAGCGGGGCCTATAATTCACCCCTCCACTTT.

The genes are TRBV3-1 (or the pseudogene TRBV3-2) and TRBJ1-6, with D uncertain. CDR1 is LGHDT, CDR2 YNNKEL, per germline (reference sequence). CDR3 length: 14 residues. V shed 3 bases and J shed 6 bases, with 9 bases lying between them. As DNA, the CDR3 is TGTGCCAGCAGCCATAGCGGCCCTAATTCACCCCTCCACTTT. Translated, it gives CASSHSGPNSPLHF.

This clone was picked up a small number of times. The sample carries other DNA sequences with the same CDR3. This sequence joins TRBV19 and TRBJ2-7; TRBD2 agrees at 10 bases. Germline loops: CDR1 LNHDA, CDR2 SQIVND (reference sequence). The CDR3 consists of 15 residues. V was pared by 3 bases and J by 1 base, with 3 bases of the junction left unmatched. CDR3 bases: TGTGCCAGTAGTATCCTAGCGGGAGATTCCTACGAGCAGTACTTC. It specifies CASSILAGDSYEQYF.

The V gene is TRBV27, the J gene TRBJ1-4; D is possibly TRBD1 (6 bases). Germline V lookup: CDR1 MNHEY, CDR2 SMNVEV (reference sequence). V was pared by 6 bases and J by 3 bases, with 14 bases between. The length of the CDR3 is 15 residues. This chain's CDR3 is CASSRQDRPNEKLFF. CDR3 in DNA: TGTGCCAGCAGCCGCCAGGACAGACCTAATGAAAAACTGTTTTTT.

In its sample, this clone was seen once. The rearrangement joins TRBV2 to TRBJ2-5; 7 bases are shared with TRBD1. The CDR3 sequence is 16 residues long. Trimming removed 6 bases from V and 2 bases from J; junction bases left unmatched: 12. Germline loops: CDR1 SNHLY, CDR2 FYNNEI. The CDR3 region is CASSGVGGQFQETQYF. CDR3 DNA sequence: TGTGCCAGCAGCGGCGTAGGGGGCCAGTTTCAAGAGACCCAGTACTTC.

V and J are TRBV7-3 and TRBJ1-2, with D perhaps matching TRBD1 (5 bases). Germline V gene lookup returns CDR1 SGHTA and CDR2 FQGTGA. This CDR3 region has 15 residues. Trimming shortened V by 1 base and J by 5 bases, and 14 bases separated the two germline ends. CDR3 DNA sequence: TGTGCCAGCAGCTTAAAACTTCCAGGGAGGTATGGCTACACCTTC. The encoded protein is CASSLKLPGRYGYTF.

The rearrangement joins TRBV3-1 (or the pseudogene TRBV3-2) to TRBJ1-4; D is unclear. V was shortened by 4 bases and J by 4 bases, with 10 bases between the two germline ends. The germline V gene has CDR1 LGHDT and CDR2 YNNKEL (reference sequence). This CDR3 is built from 14 residues. In DNA, the CDR3 is TGTGCCAGCAGCCCGCGAGGGCGTAATGAAAAACTGTTTTTT. Amino acids: CASSPRGRNEKLFF.

The gene calls are TRBV4-1 and TRBJ2-1; D not certain. Germline loops: CDR1 MGHRA, CDR2 YSYEKL. The V gene lost 0 bases and the J gene lost 0 bases, with 9 bases spanning the gap. The CDR3 loop spans 16 amino acids. The CDR3 is CASSQDPRISYNEQFF. The CDR3 DNA is TGCGCCAGCAGCCAAGACCCCAGGATCTCCTACAATGAGCAGTTCTTC.

The V call is TRBV19, the J call TRBJ2-5, with D possibly being TRBD2 (5 bases). CDR3 size: 13 residues. The germline gives CDR1 LNHDA, CDR2 SQIVND (reference sequence). The germline V and J ends were trimmed by 8 bases and 3 bases, with 13 bases remaining between them. Here the CDR3 DNA reads TGTGCCAGTGGAGTCTGGGGAGAAGAGACCCAGTACTTC. The encoded protein is CASGVWGEETQYF. Complete variable domain (other parts from reference TRBV19 and TRBJ2-5): DGGITQSPKYLFRKEGQNVTLSCEQNLNHDAMYWYRQDPGQGLRLIYYSQIVNDFQKGDIAEGYSVSREKKESFPLTVTSAQKNPTAFYLCASGVWGEETQYFGPGTRLLVL.

The chain has TRBV7-9 and TRBJ1-3; tentatively, D is TRBD1 (6 bases). The CDR3 runs to 15 residues. The V and J ends lost 3 bases and 0 bases respectively, with 9 bases between them. CDR1 is SEHNR, CDR2 FQNEAQ, per germline (reference sequence). The CDR3 protein is CASSLNRASGNTIYF. The CDR3 nucleotides are TGTGCCAGCAGCTTGAACAGGGCCTCTGGAAACACCATATATTTT.

The chain recombines TRBV20-1 with TRBJ1-5; D is possibly TRBD1 (6 bases). CDR1 is DFQATT, CDR2 SNEGSKA, per germline (reference sequence). Deletions cut 3 bases from V and 4 bases from J, with 13 bases between. The CDR3 runs 14 residues. This CDR3 reads CSASFPQGNQPQHF. CDR3 in DNA: TGCAGTGCTAGTTTCCCACAGGGAAATCAGCCCCAGCATTTT.